Sequencing of this T cell receptor (beta chain) was carried out in a study of T-cell memory formation after mild COVID-19. TCRdb independently ran MiXCR on the 5' RACE reads; one entry per CDR3 protein. The sample carries 130,000 to 150,000 distinct CDR3 sequences, over 15% recorded once. Notes on the study in general: There were some responding clones in pre-infection memory, which suggested that cross-reactive memory had joined.

Per the germline V gene, CDR1 is SGHRS and CDR2 is YFSETQ. The CDR3 has 15 residues. The V end was cut by 0 bases, the J end by 4 bases, with 8 bases between. This clonotype came up a few times. The antigen is undetermined. The chain carries TRBV5-1 and TRBJ1-6; no clear D gene. Sample: PBMCs or a T cell subset sorted from them (not recorded which). The TCR was taken from an adult woman who had mild COVID-19 (a few samples of this study predate the infection). Cell type and time point are not known. This chain's CDR3 is CASSLEPPYNSPLHF. The CDR3 DNA sequence: TGCGCCAGCAGCTTGGAACCACCTTATAATTCACCCCTCCACTTT.